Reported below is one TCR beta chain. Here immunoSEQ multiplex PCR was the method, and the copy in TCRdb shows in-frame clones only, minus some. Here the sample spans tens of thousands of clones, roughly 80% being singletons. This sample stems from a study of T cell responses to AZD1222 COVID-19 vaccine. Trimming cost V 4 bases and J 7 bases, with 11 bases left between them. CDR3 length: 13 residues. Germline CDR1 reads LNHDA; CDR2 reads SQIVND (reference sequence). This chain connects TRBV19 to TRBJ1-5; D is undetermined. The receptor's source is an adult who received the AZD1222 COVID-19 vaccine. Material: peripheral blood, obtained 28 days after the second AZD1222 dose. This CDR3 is CASSKELRQPQHF. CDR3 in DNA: TGTGCCAGTAGTAAGGAATTGCGGCAGCCCCAGCATTTT.